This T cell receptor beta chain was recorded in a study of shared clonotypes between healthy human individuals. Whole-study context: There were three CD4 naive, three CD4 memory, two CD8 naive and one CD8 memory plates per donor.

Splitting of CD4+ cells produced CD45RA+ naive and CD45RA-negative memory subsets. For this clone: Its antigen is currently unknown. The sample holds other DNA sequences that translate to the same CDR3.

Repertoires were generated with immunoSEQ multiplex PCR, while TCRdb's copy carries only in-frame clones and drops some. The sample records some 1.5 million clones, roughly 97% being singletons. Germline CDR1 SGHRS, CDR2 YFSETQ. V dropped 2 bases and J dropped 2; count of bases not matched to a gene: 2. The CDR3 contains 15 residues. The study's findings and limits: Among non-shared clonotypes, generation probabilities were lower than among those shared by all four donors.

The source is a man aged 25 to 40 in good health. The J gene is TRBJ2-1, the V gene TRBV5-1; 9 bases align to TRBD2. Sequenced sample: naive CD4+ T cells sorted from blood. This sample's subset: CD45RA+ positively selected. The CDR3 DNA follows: TGCGCCAGCAGCTTACGACTAGCGGCCTACAATGAGCAGTTCTTC. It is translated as CASSLRLAAYNEQFF.